This T cell receptor beta chain emerged from a study of identical twins. Overall study findings and caveats: Memory repertoires showed no such pattern, whereas abundant cord blood beta clonotypes carried fewer insertions.

This clonotype occurred a few times. What it recognizes is unknown. TCRdb reanalysed the 5' RACE reads using MiXCR and keeps one entry per CDR3 protein. The table records about 730,000 distinct CDR3 sequences, 21% of them present only once. This same sample was also part of a study on T cells expressing NK-cell markers. According to that study: All TCR beta repertoires analysed originated from sorted CD3+CD56+NKG2C+, CD3+CD56+NKG2C- and CD3+CD56-NKG2C+ T cells. Dominant NKG2C+ clonotypes accounted for about 1.0-7.0% of CD8+ T cells in a handful of donors. Unclear, still, was the HCMV specificity of the expanded NKG2C+ T cell clones.

What was sequenced was PBMCs. This TCR derives from a woman between 18 and 30 years old in good health.

The CDR3 nucleotides are TGTGCCAGCAGCCGGGGGATCTATGGGCCGCAGTATTTT. Its protein product is CASSRGIYGPQYF. The V gene is TRBV7-2, the J gene TRBJ2-3; D is perhaps TRBD2 (6 bases). The ends were cut back, 5 bases at V and 10 bases at J, with 16 bases in the middle. The CDR3 contains 13 residues. Germline-derived CDR1 and CDR2 are SGHTA and FQGNSA. The variable domain in full, completed from reference TRBV7-2 and TRBJ2-3, reads GAGVSQSPSNKVTEKGKDVELRCDPISGHTALYWYRQSLGQGLEFLIYFQGNSAPDKSGLPSDRFSAERTGGSVSTLTIQRTQQEDSAVYLCASSRGIYGPQYFGPGTRLTVL.